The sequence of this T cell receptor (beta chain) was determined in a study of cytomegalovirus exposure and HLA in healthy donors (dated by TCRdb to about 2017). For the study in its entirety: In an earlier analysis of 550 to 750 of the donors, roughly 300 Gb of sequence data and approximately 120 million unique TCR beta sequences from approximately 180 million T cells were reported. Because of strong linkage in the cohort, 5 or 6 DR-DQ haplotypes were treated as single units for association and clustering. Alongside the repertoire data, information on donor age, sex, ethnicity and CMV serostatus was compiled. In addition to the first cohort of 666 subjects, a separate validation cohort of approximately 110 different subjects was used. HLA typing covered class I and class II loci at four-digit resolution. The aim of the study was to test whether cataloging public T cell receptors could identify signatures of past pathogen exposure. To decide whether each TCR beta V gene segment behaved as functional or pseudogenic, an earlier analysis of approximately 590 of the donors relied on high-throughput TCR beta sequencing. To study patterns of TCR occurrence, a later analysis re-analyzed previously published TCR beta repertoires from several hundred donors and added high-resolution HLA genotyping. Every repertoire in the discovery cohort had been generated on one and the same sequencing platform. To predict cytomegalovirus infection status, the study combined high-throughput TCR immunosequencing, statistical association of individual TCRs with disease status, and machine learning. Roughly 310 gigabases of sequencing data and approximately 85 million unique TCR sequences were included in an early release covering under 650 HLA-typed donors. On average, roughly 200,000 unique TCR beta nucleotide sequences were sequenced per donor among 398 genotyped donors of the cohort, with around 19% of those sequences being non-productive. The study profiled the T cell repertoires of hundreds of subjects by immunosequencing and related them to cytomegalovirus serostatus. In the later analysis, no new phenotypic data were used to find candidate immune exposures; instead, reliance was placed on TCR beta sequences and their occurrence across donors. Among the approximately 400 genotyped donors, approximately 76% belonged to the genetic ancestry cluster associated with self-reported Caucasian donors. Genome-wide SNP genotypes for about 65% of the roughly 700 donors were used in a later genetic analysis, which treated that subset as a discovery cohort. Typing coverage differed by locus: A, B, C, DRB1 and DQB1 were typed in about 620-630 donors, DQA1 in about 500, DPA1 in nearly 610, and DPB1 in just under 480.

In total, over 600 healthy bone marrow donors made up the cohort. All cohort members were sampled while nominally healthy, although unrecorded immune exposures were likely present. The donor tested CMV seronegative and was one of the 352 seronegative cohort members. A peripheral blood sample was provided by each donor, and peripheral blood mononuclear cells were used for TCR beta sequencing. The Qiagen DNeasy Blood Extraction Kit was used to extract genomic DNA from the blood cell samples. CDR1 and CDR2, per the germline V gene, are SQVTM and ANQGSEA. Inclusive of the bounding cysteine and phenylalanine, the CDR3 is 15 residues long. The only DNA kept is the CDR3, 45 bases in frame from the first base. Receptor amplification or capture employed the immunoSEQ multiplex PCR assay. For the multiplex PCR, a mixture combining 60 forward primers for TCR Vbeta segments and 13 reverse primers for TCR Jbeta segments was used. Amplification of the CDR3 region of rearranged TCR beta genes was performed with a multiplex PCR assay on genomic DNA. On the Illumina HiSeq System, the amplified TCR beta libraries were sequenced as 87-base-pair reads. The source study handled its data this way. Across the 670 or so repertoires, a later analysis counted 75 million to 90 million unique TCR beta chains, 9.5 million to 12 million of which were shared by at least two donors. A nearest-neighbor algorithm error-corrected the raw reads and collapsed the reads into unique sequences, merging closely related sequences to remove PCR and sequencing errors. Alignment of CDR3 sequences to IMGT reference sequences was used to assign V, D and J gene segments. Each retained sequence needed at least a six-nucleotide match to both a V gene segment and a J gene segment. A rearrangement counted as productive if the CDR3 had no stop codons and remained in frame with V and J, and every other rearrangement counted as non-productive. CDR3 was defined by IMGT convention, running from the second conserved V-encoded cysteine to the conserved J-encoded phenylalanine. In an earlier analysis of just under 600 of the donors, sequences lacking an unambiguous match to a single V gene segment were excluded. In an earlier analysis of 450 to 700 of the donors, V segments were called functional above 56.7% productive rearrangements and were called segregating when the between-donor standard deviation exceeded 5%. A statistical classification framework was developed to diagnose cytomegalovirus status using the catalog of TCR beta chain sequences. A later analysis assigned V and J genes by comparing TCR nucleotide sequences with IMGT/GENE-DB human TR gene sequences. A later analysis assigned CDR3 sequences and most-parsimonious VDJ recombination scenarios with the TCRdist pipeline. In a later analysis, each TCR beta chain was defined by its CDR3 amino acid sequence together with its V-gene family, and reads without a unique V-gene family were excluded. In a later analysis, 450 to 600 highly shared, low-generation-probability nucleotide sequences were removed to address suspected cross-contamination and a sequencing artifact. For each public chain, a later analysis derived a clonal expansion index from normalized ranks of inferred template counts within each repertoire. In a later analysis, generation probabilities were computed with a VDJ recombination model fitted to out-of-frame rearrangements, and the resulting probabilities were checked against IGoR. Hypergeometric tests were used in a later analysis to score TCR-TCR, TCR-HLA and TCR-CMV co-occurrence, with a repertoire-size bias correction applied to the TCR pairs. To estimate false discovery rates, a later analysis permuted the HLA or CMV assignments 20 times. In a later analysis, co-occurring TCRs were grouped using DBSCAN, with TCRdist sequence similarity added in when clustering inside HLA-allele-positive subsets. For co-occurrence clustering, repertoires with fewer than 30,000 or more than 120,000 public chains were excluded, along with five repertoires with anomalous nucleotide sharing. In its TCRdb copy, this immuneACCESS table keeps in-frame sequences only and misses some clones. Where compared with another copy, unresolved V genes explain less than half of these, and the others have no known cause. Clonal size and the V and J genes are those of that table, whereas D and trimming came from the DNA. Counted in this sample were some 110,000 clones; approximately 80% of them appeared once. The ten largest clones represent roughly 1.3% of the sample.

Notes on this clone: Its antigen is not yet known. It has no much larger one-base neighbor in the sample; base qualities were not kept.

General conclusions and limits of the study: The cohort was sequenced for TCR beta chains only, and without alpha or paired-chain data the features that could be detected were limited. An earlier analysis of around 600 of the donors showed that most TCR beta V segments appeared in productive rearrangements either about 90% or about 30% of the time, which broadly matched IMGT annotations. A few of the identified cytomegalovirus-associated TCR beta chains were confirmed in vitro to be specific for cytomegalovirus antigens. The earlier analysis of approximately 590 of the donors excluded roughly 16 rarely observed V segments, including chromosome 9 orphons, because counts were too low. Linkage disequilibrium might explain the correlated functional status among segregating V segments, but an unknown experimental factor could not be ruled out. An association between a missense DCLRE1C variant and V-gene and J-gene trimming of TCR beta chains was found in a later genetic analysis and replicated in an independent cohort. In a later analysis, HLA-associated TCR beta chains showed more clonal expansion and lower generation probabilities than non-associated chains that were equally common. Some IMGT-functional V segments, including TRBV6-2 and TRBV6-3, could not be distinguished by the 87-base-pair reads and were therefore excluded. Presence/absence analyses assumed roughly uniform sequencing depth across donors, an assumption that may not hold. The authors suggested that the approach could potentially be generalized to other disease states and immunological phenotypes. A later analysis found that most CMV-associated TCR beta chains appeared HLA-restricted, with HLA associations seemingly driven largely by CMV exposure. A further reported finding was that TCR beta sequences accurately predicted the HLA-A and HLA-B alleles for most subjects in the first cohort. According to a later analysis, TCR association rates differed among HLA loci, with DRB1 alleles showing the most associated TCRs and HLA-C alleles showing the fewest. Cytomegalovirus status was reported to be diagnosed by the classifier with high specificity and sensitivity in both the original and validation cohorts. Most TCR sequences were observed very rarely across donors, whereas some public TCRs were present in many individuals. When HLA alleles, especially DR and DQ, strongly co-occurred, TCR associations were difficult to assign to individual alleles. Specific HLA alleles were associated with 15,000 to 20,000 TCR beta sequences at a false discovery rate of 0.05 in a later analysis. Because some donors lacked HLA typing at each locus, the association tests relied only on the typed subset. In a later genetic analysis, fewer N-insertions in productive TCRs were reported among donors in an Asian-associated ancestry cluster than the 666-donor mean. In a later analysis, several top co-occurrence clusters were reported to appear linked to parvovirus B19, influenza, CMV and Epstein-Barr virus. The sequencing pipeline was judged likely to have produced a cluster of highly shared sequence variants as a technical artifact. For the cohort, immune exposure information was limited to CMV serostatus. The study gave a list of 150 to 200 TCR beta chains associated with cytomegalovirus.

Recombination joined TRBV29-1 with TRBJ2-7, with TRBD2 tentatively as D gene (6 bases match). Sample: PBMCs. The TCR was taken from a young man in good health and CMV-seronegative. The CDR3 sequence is CTKEEETGAGYEQYF. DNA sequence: TGCACAAAAGAAGAGGAAACGGGAGCCGGCTACGAGCAGTACTTC.